This T cell receptor beta chain came from a study of T-cell memory formation after mild COVID-19. Study in general: Clusters of TCRs were largely donor specific.

This clonotype has only a few counts. Antigen specificity is unknown. 5'RACE, which relied on constant-segment primers, yielded TCR alpha and TCR beta cDNA libraries carrying sample barcodes and UMIs. TCRdb re-called the 5' RACE reads through MiXCR, storing one row per CDR3 protein. This table has hundreds of thousands of distinct CDR3 sequences, around an eighth appearing once. The CDR3 covers 17 residues. From germline, CDR1 is LGHNA and CDR2 YSLEER. The trim removed 1 base at V and 2 bases at J, leaving 5 bases unmatched. Points from the study as a whole: Day 15 to 85 contracting clones showed balanced CD4/CD8; later expanders leaned CD4+. Some responding clones appeared in pre-infection memory, suggesting cross-reactive memory joined.

The rearrangement uses TRBV4-3 and TRBJ2-1, with 10 bases that match TRBD2. Sequenced sample: PBMCs or a T cell subset sorted from them (not recorded which). This TCR was sampled from a man aged 18 to 30 who had mild COVID-19 (a few samples of this study predate the infection). Cell type and time point are not known. The CDR3 DNA is TGCGCCAGCAGCCAAGGGTACAGCGGGGGGGCCTACAATGAGCAGTTCTTC. Its protein is CASSQGYSGGAYNEQFF.